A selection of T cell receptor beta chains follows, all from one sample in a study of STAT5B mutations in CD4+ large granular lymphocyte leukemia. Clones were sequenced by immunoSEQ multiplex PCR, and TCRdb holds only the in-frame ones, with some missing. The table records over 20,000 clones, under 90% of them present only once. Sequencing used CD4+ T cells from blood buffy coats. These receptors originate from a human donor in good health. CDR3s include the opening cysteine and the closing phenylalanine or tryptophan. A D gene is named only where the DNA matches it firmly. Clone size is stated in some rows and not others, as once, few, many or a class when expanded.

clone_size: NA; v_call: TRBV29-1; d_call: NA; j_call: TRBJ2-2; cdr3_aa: CSTRDSSNTGELFF; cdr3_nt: TGCAGCACCCGGGACTCCTCGAACACCGGGGAGCTGTTTTTT
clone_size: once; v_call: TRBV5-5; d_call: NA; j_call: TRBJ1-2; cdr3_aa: CASSLVVGYGYTF; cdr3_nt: TGTGCCAGCAGCTTGGTAGTAGGGTATGGCTACACCTTC
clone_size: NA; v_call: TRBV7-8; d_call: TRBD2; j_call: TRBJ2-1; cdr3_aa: CASSLEAGGKGNEQFF; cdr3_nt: TGTGCCAGCAGCTTAGAAGCCGGGGGGAAAGGGAATGAGCAGTTCTTC
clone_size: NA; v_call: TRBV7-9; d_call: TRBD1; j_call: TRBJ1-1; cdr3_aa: CASSLIGGRTEAFF; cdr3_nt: TGTGCCAGCAGCTTAATAGGGGGCCGTACTGAAGCTTTCTTT
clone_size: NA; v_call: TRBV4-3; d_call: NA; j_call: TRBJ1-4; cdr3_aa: CASSQEAGQEGKLFF; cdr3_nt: TGCGCCAGCAGCCAAGAAGCGGGACAAGAGGGAAAACTGTTTTTT
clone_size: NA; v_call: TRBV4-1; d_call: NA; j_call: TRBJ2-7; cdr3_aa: CASSPDSEGMGTPPYEQYF; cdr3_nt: TGCGCCAGCAGCCCAGATTCGGAGGGTATGGGTACACCCCCCTACGAGCAGTACTTC
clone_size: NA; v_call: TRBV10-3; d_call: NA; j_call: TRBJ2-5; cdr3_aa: CAVGQETQYF; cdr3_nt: TGTGCCGTAGGCCAAGAGACCCAGTACTTC
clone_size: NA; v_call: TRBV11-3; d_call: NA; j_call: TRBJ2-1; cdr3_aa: CASSLEGRYNEQFF; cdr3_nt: TGTGCCAGCAGCTTAGAGGGACGCTACAATGAGCAGTTCTTC
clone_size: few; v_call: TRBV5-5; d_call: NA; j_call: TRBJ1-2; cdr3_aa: CASRLGAASYGYTF; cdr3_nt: TGTGCCAGCAGACTCGGGGCGGCCAGCTATGGCTACACCTTC
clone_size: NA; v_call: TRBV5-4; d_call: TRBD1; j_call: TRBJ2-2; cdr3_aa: CASRRDRGNTGELFF; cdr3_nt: TGTGCCAGCAGAAGGGACAGGGGAAACACCGGGGAGCTGTTTTTT
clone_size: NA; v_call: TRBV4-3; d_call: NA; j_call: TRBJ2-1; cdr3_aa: CASSQDTQNNEQFF; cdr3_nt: TGCGCCAGCAGCCAAGATACGCAAAACAATGAGCAGTTCTTC
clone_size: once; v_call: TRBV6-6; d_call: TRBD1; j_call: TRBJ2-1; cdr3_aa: CASSSTGAPYNEQFF; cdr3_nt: TGTGCCAGCAGTTCCACAGGGGCCCCCTACAATGAGCAGTTCTTC
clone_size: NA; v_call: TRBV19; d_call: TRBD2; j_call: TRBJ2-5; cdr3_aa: CASSPEGLAGVKDRYF; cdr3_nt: TGTGCCAGTAGTCCGGAGGGATTAGCGGGAGTGAAGGACCGGTACTTC
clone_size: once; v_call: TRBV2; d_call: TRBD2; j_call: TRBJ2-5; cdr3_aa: CASSELGGITGETQYF; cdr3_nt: TGTGCCAGCAGTGAATTGGGGGGGATTACCGGAGAGACCCAGTACTTC
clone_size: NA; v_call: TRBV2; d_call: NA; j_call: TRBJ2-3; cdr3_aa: CASSGGPTDTQYF; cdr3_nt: TGTGCCAGCAGCGGGGGTCCTACAGATACGCAGTATTTT
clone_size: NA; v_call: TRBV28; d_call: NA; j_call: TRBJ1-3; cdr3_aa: CASIPGQARNTIYF; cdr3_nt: TGTGCCAGCATTCCCGGGCAGGCTAGAAACACCATATATTTT
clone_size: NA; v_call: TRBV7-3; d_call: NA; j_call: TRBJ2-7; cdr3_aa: CASSPDPGNSYEQYF; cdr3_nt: TGTGCCAGCAGCCCCGACCCAGGGAATTCCTACGAGCAGTACTTC
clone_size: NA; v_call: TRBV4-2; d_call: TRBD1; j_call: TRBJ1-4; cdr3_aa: CASSQPKQGRDEKLFF; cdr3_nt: TGTGCCAGCAGCCAACCGAAACAGGGGCGGGACGAAAAACTGTTTTTT
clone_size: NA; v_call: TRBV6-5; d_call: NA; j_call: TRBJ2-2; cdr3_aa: CASSSDSWGTAGELFF; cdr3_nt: TGTGCCAGCAGTTCGGACAGTTGGGGTACCGCCGGGGAGCTGTTTTTT
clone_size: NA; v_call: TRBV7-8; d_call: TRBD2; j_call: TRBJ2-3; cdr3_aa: CASSPSGRGTDTQYF; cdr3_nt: TGTGCCAGCAGCCCCAGCGGGAGGGGCACAGATACGCAGTATTTT
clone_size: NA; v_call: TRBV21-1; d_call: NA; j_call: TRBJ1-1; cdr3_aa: CASSKATAERNTEAFF; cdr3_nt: TGTGCCAGCAGCAAAGCAACCGCGGAGCGGAACACTGAAGCTTTCTTT
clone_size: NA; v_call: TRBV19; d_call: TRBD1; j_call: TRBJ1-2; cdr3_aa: CASSIRGQGPLLYGYTF; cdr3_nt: TGTGCCAGTAGTATAAGAGGACAGGGGCCGTTATTGTATGGCTACACCTTC
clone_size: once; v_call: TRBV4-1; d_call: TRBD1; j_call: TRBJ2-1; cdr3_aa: CASSRPTGDGAYNEQFF; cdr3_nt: TGCGCCAGCAGCCGTCCTACAGGGGATGGGGCCTACAATGAGCAGTTCTTC
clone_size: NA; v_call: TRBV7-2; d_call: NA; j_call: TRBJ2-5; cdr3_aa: CASSSEGASGQETQYF; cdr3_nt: TGTGCCAGCAGCTCCGAGGGGGCTAGCGGCCAAGAGACCCAGTACTTC
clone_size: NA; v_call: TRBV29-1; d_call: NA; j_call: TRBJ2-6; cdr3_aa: CSVFERDRTGANVLTF; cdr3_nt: TGCAGCGTTTTCGAGCGGGACAGAACTGGGGCCAACGTCCTGACTTTC
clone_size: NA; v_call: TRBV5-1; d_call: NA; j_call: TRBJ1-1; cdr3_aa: CASSLGTHGNTEAFF; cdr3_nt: TGCGCCAGCAGCTTGGGAACCCATGGGAACACTGAAGCTTTCTTT
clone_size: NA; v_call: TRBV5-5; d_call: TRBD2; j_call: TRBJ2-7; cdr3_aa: CASSIIAGEVYEQYF; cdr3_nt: TGTGCCAGCAGCATCATAGCGGGAGAGGTCTACGAGCAGTACTTC
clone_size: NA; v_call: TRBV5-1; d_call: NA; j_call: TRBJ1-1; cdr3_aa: CASSGGGGNTEAFF; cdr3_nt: TGCGCCAGCAGCGGAGGCGGGGGAAACACTGAAGCTTTCTTT
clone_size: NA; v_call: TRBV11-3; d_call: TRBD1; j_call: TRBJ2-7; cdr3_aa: CASSHPTGPREQYF; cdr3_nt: TGTGCCAGCAGCCATCCGACAGGGCCCCGCGAGCAGTACTTC
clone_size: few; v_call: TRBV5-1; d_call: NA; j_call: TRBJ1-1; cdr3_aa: CASSGQGNTEAFF; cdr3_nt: TGCGCCAGCAGTGGTCAGGGGAACACTGAAGCTTTCTTT
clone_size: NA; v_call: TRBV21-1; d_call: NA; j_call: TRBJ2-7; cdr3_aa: CASLPHFFPGQDYEQYF; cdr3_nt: TGTGCCAGCCTTCCCCACTTCTTCCCGGGACAGGACTACGAGCAGTACTTC
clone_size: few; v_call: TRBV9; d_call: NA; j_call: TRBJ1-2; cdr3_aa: CASSVGYGYTF; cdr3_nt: TGTGCCAGCAGCGTAGGCTATGGCTACACCTTC
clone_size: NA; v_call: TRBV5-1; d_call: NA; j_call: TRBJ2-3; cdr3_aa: CASSLREGTDTQYF; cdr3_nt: TGCGCCAGCAGCTTGAGGGAGGGCACAGATACGCAGTATTTT
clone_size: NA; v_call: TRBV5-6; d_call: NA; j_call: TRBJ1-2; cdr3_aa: CASSLLAGADYGYTF; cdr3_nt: TGTGCCAGCAGCTTGTTGGCAGGGGCCGACTATGGCTACACCTTC
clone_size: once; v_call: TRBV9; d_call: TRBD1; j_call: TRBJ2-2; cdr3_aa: CASSPRRGTGRSGELFF; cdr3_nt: TGTGCCAGCAGCCCTCGGAGGGGGACAGGTCGTAGCGGGGAGCTGTTTTTT
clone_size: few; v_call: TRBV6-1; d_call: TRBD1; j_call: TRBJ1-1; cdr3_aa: CASRSGQANEAFF; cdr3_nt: TGTGCCAGCAGATCGGGACAGGCGAATGAAGCTTTCTTT
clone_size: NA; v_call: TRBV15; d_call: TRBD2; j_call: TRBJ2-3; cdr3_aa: CATSRGDTGAGDTQYF; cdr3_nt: TGTGCCACCAGCAGAGGCGATACAGGAGCGGGGGATACGCAGTATTTT
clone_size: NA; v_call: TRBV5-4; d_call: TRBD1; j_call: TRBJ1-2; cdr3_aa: CASSLAPGQGVFGYGYTF; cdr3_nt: TGTGCCAGCAGCTTGGCGCCGGGACAGGGGGTATTCGGCTATGGCTACACCTTC
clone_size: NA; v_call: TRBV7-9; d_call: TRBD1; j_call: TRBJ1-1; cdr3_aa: CASSLGQGYTEAFF; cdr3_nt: TGTGCCAGCAGCCTGGGACAGGGATACACTGAAGCTTTCTTT
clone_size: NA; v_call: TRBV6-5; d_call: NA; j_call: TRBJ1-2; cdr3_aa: CASSSRNYGYTF; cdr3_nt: TGTGCCAGCAGTTCCAGAAACTATGGCTACACCTTC
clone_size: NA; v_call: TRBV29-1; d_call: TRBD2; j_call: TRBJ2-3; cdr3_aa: CSVLIRTPELAGVLDTQYF; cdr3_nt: TGCAGCGTCCTCATACGGACCCCGGAGCTAGCGGGAGTTTTAGATACGCAGTATTTT